The present entry profiles one T cell receptor (beta chain) with its context. Its cognate antigen has yet to be identified. No much larger clone exists at a distance of one base, and base qualities are not known. CDR1 and CDR2, looked up from the germline V gene (reference sequence), are PRHDT and FYEKMQ. From its cysteine to its phenylalanine, the CDR3 spans 16 amino acids. The DNA shown is the 48-base CDR3, in frame from base 1. A distance of 14 bases separates the germline ends of V and J, which lose 3 bases and 1 base respectively. The sample comes from a study of cytotoxic CD8 clonotypes in ibrutinib-treated CLL (dated by TCRdb to the early 2020s). Background for the entire study: The cohort was composed of under 12 relapsed/refractory and around 15 treatment-naive patients; IGHV unmutated status was identified in approximately 18 patients. Cryopreserved peripheral blood mononuclear cells were obtained before treatment, at response, and at either sustained remission or disease progression. Of the approximately 91 people in the trial, about 25 had longitudinal samples available. Responses were partial in 24 patients and complete in 2; after median around 66 months follow-up, approximately 15 stayed in remission and about 12 progressed. Every sample from remission and from progressive disease was obtained while the patients were still on ibrutinib. On average, each sample had approximately 280,000 productive templates and about 89,000 productive rearrangements. The response samples were drawn at a median of roughly twelve months into treatment, with a range of about 6 to 36 months. The paper as a whole reports these results and caveats: Clonality rose at ibrutinib response, remained stable during sustained remission, and dropped back toward baseline at progression. Public clonotypes were rare and either shrank or stayed stable during treatment, and the rise in clonality at ibrutinib response reflected expansion of private clonotypes. Baseline clonality exceeded that of age-matched healthy donors and correlated strongly with circulating CD8+ T-cell counts. Sampling times were not matched between sustained-remission and progressing patients, and lymph node repertoires were not studied.

In light of the paper, this sample's time point label describes: roughly 25 months on ibrutinib. For TCR beta library preparation, roughly 2.2 micrograms of genomic DNA were isolated from cryopreserved PBMCs. Longitudinal blood samples from CLL patients on ibrutinib monotherapy underwent high-throughput TCR beta sequencing. Patients were enrolled in a phase 2 open-label single-center ibrutinib monotherapy trial. Each clonotype received, on average, approximately 9.9x coverage in deep resolution sequencing performed on a MiSeq, where the target depth lay between 1 in 1 million and 1 in 200,000 T cells. TCR beta libraries were generated with the immunoSEQ hsTCRB Kit. The authors' pipeline ran thus. ImmunoSEQ Data Assistant and ImmunoSEQ Analyzer were used for data analysis, and V, D and J genes were assigned according to IMGT definitions. Clonality, with values ranging from 0 to 1, was calculated as one minus the normalized Shannon entropy of productive rearrangement frequencies. Only overrepresented clonotypes making up at least 0.05% of each patient's repertoire were included in the public clonotype analysis. Some 12 age-matched healthy donor repertoires from immuneACCESS served as clonality controls. TCRdb stores this immuneACCESS table with in-frame sequences only. Part of the clones is absent; in the studies checked, under half of the shortfall reflects unresolved V genes, and no reason is known for the rest. V, J and clone size reflect that table, while D and trimming were determined from the DNA. For this sample there are approximately 97,000 clones; around 77% appear just once. The ten largest account for just under 25% of the sample.

The receptor's source is a human donor with chronic lymphocytic leukemia. The chain uses TRBV13 and TRBJ2-3, with an unclear D gene assignment. This sample comprised PBMCs, obtained after 24 months of ibrutinib treatment. The DNA sequence is as follows: TGTGCCAGCAGCTTGCACCTCGGGCCCCGCACAGATACGCAGTATTTT. This translates into CASSLHLGPRTDTQYF.